The clone carrying this TCR beta chain was counted a few times. This sample is part of a study of shared clonotypes between healthy human individuals. Trimming left V 3 bases short and J 5 bases short, with 11 bases between. The CDR3 is made up of 14 amino acids. Germline assignment: CDR1 LNHDA and CDR2 SQIVND (reference sequence). Assay used: immunoSEQ multiplex PCR; TCRdb lists only in-frame clones, some missing. This table holds fewer than 2.5 million clones, over 85% found once. What was sequenced was naive CD4+ T cells from PBMCs. Regarding subset: CD45RA+ positively selected. This clonotype originated in a man aged 18-30 years in good health. Some clones in this sample may be carry-over from other donors' samples. The J gene is TRBJ1-5, the V gene TRBV19; D unclear. Here the CDR3 DNA reads TGTGCCAGTAGTATCGGATATCGCGATCAGCCCCAGCATTTT. This encodes CASSIGYRDQPQHF.